The rows below give T cell receptor beta chains drawn from one sample of a study of CD8 T cells in ankylosing spondylitis. TCRdb re-called the 5' RACE reads with MiXCR, one entry per CDR3 protein. The sample consists of 500,000 or so distinct CDR3 sequences, over 4% of them appearing once. The sequenced sample consisted of blood, either unsorted or a sorted T cell fraction (not recorded which). The receptors shown here come from a male donor with ankylosing spondylitis. CDR3s include the opening cysteine and the closing phenylalanine or tryptophan. Each record gives: V gene, clone size, D gene, CDR3 length, J gene, CDR3 protein, CDR3 DNA. The D gene is left open where the match is weak. Clone size, where shown, is once, few, many, or a class for clones that have expanded.

V: TRBV4-3; size: many; D: .; length: 15; J: TRBJ1-2; CDR3: CASSPSERGFYGYTF; DNA: TGCGCCAGCAGCCCCTCAGAAAGGGGGTTCTATGGCTACACCTTC
V: TRBV20-1; size: many; D: TRBD1; length: 14; J: TRBJ2-5; CDR3: CSALTGDLEETQYF; DNA: TGCAGTGCGCTAACAGGGGACCTTGAAGAGACCCAGTACTTC
V: TRBV15; size: many; D: TRBD2; length: 15; J: TRBJ2-1; CDR3: CATSRGQVRGDEQFF; DNA: TGTGCCACCAGCAGAGGTCAGGTCCGGGGGGATGAGCAGTTCTTC
V: TRBV20-1; size: once; D: .; length: 16; J: TRBJ2-1; CDR3: CSARDRRRISYNEQFF; DNA: TGCAGTGCTAGAGATCGTAGAAGAATTAGTTACAATGAGCAGTTCTTC
V: TRBV6-2/TRBV6-3; size: many; D: TRBD1; length: 16; J: TRBJ1-4; CDR3: CASTFGQGPTNEKLFF; DNA: TGTGCCAGCACCTTCGGACAGGGACCAACTAATGAAAAACTGTTTTTT
V: TRBV29-1; size: many; D: TRBD1; length: 14; J: TRBJ2-2; CDR3: CSVDPDRDTGELFF; DNA: TGCAGCGTTGACCCGGACAGGGACACCGGGGAGCTGTTTTTT
V: TRBV15; size: few; D: .; length: 12; J: TRBJ2-4; CDR3: CATSLSPPGRTF; DNA: TGTGCCACCAGCTTGTCCCCCCCAGGGAGGACTTTC
V: TRBV12-3/TRBV12-4; size: many; D: .; length: 12; J: TRBJ2-3; CDR3: CASSRPGDTQYF; DNA: TGTGCCAGCAGTAGACCTGGAGATACGCAGTATTTT
V: TRBV6-5; size: many; D: .; length: 15; J: TRBJ1-2; CDR3: CASSYSPTVSYGYTF; DNA: TGTGCCAGCAGTTACTCTCCGACAGTATCCTATGGCTACACCTTC
V: TRBV4-3; size: many; D: .; length: 14; J: TRBJ2-2; CDR3: CASSLLPSGGELFF; DNA: TGCGCCAGCAGCCTACTACCTTCCGGCGGGGAGCTGTTTTTT
V: TRBV7-8; size: .; D: TRBD2; length: 11; J: TRBJ2-3; CDR3: CASSLTSAQYF; DNA: TGTGCCAGCAGCCTGACTAGCGCGCAGTATTTT
V: TRBV6-2/TRBV6-3; size: many; D: .; length: 12; J: TRBJ2-3; CDR3: CASSPYSDTQYF; DNA: TGTGCCAGCAGTCCATACTCAGATACGCAGTATTTT
V: TRBV4-3; size: .; D: .; length: 15; J: TRBJ2-2; CDR3: CASSQVNGIAGELFF; DNA: TGCGCCAGCAGCCAAGTTAACGGGATTGCCGGGGAGCTGTTTTTT
V: TRBV7-2; size: many; D: TRBD1; length: 18; J: TRBJ1-5; CDR3: CASSLGPPGQISNQPQHF; DNA: TGTGCCAGCAGCTTAGGGCCTCCGGGACAGATTAGCAATCAGCCCCAGCATTTT
V: TRBV20-1; size: many; D: .; length: 13; J: TRBJ2-1; CDR3: CSALLWTVVEQFF; DNA: TGCAGTGCTCTCCTTTGGACGGTCGTTGAGCAGTTCTTC
V: TRBV7-2; size: many; D: TRBD1; length: 14; J: TRBJ1-3; CDR3: CASSLADRGGTIYF; DNA: TGTGCCAGCAGCTTAGCGGACAGGGGAGGCACCATATATTTT
V: TRBV9; size: many; D: .; length: 16; J: TRBJ2-5; CDR3: CASSVELRRNQETQYF; DNA: TGTGCCAGCAGCGTAGAGCTAAGGCGAAACCAAGAGACCCAGTACTTC
V: TRBV3-1; size: .; D: .; length: 14; J: TRBJ2-7; CDR3: CASSQGAGRYEQYF; DNA: TGTGCCAGCAGCCAAGGGGCAGGCCGATACGAGCAGTACTTC
V: TRBV28; size: many; D: .; length: 15; J: TRBJ2-6; CDR3: CASSSGGSGANVLTF; DNA: TGTGCCAGCAGTTCAGGCGGCTCTGGGGCCAACGTCCTGACTTTC
V: TRBV11-1; size: many; D: .; length: 17; J: TRBJ1-2; CDR3: CASSFPSTWVLNYGYTF; DNA: TGTGCCAGCAGCTTCCCCTCTACCTGGGTCCTCAACTATGGCTACACCTTC
V: TRBV27; size: .; D: TRBD1; length: 13; J: TRBJ1-2; CDR3: CASRWTGGYGYTF; DNA: TGTGCCAGCAGATGGACAGGGGGATATGGCTACACCTTC
V: TRBV27; size: many; D: TRBD1; length: 15; J: TRBJ2-3; CDR3: CASRPGTGATDTQYF; DNA: TGTGCCAGCAGACCCGGGACAGGGGCGACAGATACGCAGTATTTT
V: TRBV4-3; size: few; D: .; length: 15; J: TRBJ1-5; CDR3: CASSQGLGRNQPQHF; DNA: TGCGCCAGCAGCCAAGGGCTGGGGAGGAATCAGCCCCAGCATTTT
V: TRBV29-1; size: many; D: .; length: 12; J: TRBJ2-4; CDR3: CSVVGGGNIQYF; DNA: TGCAGCGTTGTTGGGGGCGGAAACATTCAGTACTTC
V: TRBV12-3/TRBV12-4; size: many; D: .; length: 13; J: TRBJ2-7; CDR3: CASSLALAYEQYF; DNA: TGTGCCAGCAGTTTAGCGTTGGCCTACGAGCAGTACTTC
V: TRBV7-9; size: few; D: .; length: 10; J: TRBJ1-1; CDR3: CASSLVGAFF; DNA: TGTGCCAGCAGCTTAGTGGGAGCTTTCTTT
V: TRBV4-3; size: many; D: .; length: 13; J: TRBJ2-7; CDR3: CASSQFPRDEQYF; DNA: TGCGCCAGCAGCCAATTCCCCAGGGACGAGCAGTACTTC
V: TRBV20-1; size: few; D: .; length: 11; J: TRBJ1-4; CDR3: CSAGAAEKLFF; DNA: TGCAGTGCTGGTGCTGCGGAAAAACTGTTTTTT
V: TRBV5-1; size: many; D: .; length: 13; J: TRBJ2-7; CDR3: CASSLASLYEQYF; DNA: TGCGCCAGCAGCTTGGCTTCCCTCTACGAGCAGTACTTC
V: TRBV7-2; size: few; D: .; length: 14; J: TRBJ1-2; CDR3: CASSLQGRVDGYTF; DNA: TGTGCCAGCAGCTTACAGGGGCGGGTTGATGGCTACACCTTC
V: TRBV7-6; size: many; D: .; length: 15; J: TRBJ1-1; CDR3: CASSLGTVLNTEAFF; DNA: TGTGCCAGCAGCTTAGGGACAGTCTTGAACACTGAAGCTTTCTTT
V: TRBV24-1; size: many; D: TRBD1; length: 15; J: TRBJ1-4; CDR3: CATSDAGTGAEKLFF; DNA: TGTGCCACCAGTGATGCCGGGACAGGGGCTGAAAAACTGTTTTTT